This T cell receptor (beta chain) is drawn from a study of OX40 agonist ivuxolimab in advanced cancers. Background on the whole study: The costimulatory receptor OX40 (CD134) was targeted by ivuxolimab, a fully human IgG2 agonistic monoclonal antibody. The paper describes the monotherapy dose-escalation part (N ≈ 52 patients) of the phase I trial of ivuxolimab. Prior anti-PD-1, anti-PD-L1 or anti-CTLA-4 therapy was permitted, and approximately 42% of dose-escalation patients had received checkpoint inhibitors. Intravenous ivuxolimab was administered to patients every 2 weeks at six dose levels: 0.01, 0.1, 0.3, 1.5, 3 and 10 mg/kg. A male proportion of 82.7% and a mean age of approximately 55 years, ranging from about 23 to 90, were recorded for the dose-escalation cohort. Among the 50 to 55 dose-escalation patients, about 20 had hepatocellular carcinoma, some 15 melanoma, 9 renal cell carcinoma and 9 head and neck cancer. Partial responses occurred in three dose-escalation patients: two with cutaneous melanoma and one with hepatocellular carcinoma. The purpose of peripheral TCRbeta sequencing was to test whether ivuxolimab changed TCR sequence diversity and led to clonal T-cell expansion.

For sequencing of the TCRbeta CDR3 region, genomic DNA was extracted from the sorted cells. TCRbeta CDR3 regions were sequenced using the immunoSEQ Assay. Sourced from immuneACCESS, this table was stored by TCRdb with only in-frame sequences that have V and J called. A share of the clones is absent; for the studies checked, an unresolved V gene accounts for under half, and the remainder has no known explanation. The sample data list about 73,000 clones, and roughly 80% of these were observed just once. Of the sample, around 2.3% is held by the ten largest clones. The germline V gene (reference sequence) sets CDR1 to LNHNV and CDR2 to YYDKDF. The V and J ends are trimmed by 2 bases and 2 bases, leaving 12 bases between them. Including cysteine and phenylalanine, the CDR3 has 15 amino acids. The CDR3 DNA has 45 bases and is translated from base 1. Paper-wide results and their limitations: The antigen specificity of the clonally expanded peripheral T cells was not determined. Partial responders in the 0.1-3.0 mg/kg groups had among the lowest normalized peripheral clonal expansion, especially among CD8+ T cells. At doses of 0.1 to 3.0 mg/kg, clonal expansion of both CD4+ and CD8+ blood T cells was observed from baseline to week 6. On average, CD8+ T cells showed more expanded clones than CD4+ T cells after ivuxolimab. Low levels of normalized T-cell clonal expansion were also seen in some nonresponding patients.

A remark on this clone: The clone's antigen remains unknown. The input lacks base qualities; no much larger clone sits a single base away.

Patients with a history of autoimmune disease or receiving systemic immunosuppression were excluded from the trial. Peripheral blood for TCR sequencing was drawn from every dose cohort at baseline, at cycle 4 day 1 and at cycle 7 day 1. The samples were taken from a phase I, first-in-human, multicenter, open-label dose-escalation trial of ivuxolimab. Adults with locally advanced or metastatic head and neck squamous cell, hepatocellular, melanoma or renal cell carcinoma were enrolled in the trial. CD4+ and CD8+ T cells were sorted separately from peripheral blood before TCR sequencing. The V and J segments used are TRBV15 and TRBJ1-1; TRBD1 is a possible D gene, resting on 6 matching bases. This sequence originates from an adult with an advanced solid tumor such as melanoma, head and neck, liver or kidney cancer. This material consisted of CD4+ or CD8+ T cells sorted from blood, taken in a trial of the OX40 agonist ivuxolimab. The DNA reads TGTGCCACCAGCAGATCGTCACAGGGAAACACTGAAGCTTTCTTT. It specifies CATSRSSQGNTEAFF.